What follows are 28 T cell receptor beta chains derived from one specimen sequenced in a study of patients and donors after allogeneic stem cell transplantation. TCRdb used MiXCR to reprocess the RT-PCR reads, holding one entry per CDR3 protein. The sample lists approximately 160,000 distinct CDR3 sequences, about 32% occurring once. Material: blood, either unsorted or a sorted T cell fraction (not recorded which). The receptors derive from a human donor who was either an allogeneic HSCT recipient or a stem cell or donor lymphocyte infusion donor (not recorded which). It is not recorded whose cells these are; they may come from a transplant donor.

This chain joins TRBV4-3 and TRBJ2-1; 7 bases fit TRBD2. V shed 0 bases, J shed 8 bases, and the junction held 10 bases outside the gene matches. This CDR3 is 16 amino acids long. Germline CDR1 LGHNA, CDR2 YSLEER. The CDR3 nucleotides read TGCGCCAGCAGCCAAGAGCTAGCGGCTACTTTCGATGAGCAGTTCTTC. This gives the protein CASSQELAATFDEQFF.

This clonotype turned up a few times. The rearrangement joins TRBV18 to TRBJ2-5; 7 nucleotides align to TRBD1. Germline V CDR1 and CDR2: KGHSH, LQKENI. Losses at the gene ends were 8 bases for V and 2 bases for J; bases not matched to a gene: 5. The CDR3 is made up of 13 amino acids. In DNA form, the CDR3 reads TGTGCCAGCGCTCGGGACAGACAAGAGACCCAGTACTTC. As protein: CASARDRQETQYF. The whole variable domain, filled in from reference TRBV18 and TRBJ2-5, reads NAGVMQNPRHLVRRRGQEARLRCSPMKGHSHVYWYRQLPEEGLKFMVYLQKENIIDESGMPKERFSAEFPKEGPSILRIQQVVRGDSAAYFCASARDRQETQYFGPGTRLLVL.

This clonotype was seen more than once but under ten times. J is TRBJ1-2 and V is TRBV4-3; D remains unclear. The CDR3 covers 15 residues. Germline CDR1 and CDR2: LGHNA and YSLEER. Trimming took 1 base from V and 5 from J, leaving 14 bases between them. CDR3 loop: CASSQASTGTYGYTF. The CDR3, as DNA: TGCGCCAGCAGCCAAGCCTCCACCGGAACTTATGGCTACACCTTC.

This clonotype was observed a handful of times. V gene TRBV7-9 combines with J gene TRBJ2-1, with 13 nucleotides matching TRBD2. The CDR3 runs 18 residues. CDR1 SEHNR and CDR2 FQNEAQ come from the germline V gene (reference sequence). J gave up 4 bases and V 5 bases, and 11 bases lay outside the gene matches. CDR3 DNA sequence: TGTGCCAGCAGCCCGAGACTAGCGGGAGGTTATCGGTACAATGAGCAGTTCTTC. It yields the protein CASSPRLAGGYRYNEQFF.

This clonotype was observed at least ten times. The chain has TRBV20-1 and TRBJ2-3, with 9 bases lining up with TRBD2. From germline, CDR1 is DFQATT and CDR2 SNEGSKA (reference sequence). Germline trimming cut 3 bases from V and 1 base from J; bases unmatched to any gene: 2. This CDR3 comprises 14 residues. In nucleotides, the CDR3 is TGCAGTGCTAGTCTAGCGGGACGCACAGATACGCAGTATTTT. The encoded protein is CSASLAGRTDTQYF.

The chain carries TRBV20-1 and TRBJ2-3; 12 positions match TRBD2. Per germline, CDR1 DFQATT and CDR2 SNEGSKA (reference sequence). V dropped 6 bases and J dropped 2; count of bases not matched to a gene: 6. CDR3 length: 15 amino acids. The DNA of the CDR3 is TGCAGTGCCACAAGGACTAGCGGGAACACAGATACGCAGTATTTT. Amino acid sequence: CSATRTSGNTDTQYF.

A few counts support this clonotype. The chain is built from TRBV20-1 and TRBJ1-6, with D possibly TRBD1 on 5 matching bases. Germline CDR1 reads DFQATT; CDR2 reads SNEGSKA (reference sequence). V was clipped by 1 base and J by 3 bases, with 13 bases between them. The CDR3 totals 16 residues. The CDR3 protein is CSARGTGWIYNSPLHF. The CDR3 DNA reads TGCAGTGCTAGAGGCACAGGTTGGATCTATAATTCACCCCTCCACTTT.

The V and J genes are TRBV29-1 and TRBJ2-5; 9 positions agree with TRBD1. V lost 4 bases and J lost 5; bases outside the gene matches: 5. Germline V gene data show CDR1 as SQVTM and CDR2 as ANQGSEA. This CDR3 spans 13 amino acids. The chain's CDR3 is CSVGRQGVETQYF. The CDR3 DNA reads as TGCAGCGTTGGCCGACAGGGGGTGGAGACCCAGTACTTC.

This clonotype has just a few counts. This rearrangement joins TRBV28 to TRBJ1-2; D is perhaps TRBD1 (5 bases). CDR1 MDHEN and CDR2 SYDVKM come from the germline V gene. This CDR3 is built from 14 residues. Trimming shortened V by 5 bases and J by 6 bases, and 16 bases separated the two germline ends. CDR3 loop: CASSDPREGHGYTF. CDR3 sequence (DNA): TGTGCCAGCAGTGACCCCCGGGAGGGGCATGGCTACACCTTC.

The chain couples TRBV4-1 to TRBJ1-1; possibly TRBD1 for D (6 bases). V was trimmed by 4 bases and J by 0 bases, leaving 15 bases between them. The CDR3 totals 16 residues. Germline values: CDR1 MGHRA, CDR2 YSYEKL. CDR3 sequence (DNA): TGCGCCAGCAGCCGTCCGGACAGACTATTGAACACTGAAGCTTTCTTT. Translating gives CASSRPDRLLNTEAFF.

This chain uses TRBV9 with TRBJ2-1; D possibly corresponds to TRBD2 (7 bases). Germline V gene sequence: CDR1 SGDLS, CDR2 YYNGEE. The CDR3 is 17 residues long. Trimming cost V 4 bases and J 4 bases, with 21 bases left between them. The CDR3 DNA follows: TGTGCCAGCAGCATAGGAGGGGGGCTAGCGGTATACAATGAGCAGTTCTTC. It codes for CASSIGGGLAVYNEQFF.

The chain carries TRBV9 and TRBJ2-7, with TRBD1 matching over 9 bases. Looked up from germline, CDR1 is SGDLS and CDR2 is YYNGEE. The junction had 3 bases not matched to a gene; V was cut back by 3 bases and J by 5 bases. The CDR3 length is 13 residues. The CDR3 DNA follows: TGTGCCAGCAGCGGGACAGGGGCCAACGAGCAGTACTTC. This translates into CASSGTGANEQYF.

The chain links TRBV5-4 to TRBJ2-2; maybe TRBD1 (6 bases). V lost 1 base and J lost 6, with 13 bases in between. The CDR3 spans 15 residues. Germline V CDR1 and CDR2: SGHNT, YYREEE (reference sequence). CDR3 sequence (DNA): TGTGCCAGCAGCTTGCCAGGGGTTCAAGCCGGGGAGCTGTTTTTT. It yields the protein CASSLPGVQAGELFF.

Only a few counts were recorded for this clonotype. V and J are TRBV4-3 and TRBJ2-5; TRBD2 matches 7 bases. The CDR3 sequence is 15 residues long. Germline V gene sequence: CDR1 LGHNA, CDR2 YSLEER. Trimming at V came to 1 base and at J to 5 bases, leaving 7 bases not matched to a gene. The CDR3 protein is CASSQGLAGGETQYF. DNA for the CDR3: TGCGCCAGCAGCCAAGGACTAGCCGGTGGTGAGACCCAGTACTTC.

The CDR3 loop reads CASSRSGRAKNIQYF. The CDR3 nucleotides read TGTGCCAGCAGCCGCAGCGGGAGAGCCAAAAACATTCAGTACTTC. This chain uses TRBV6-2 or TRBV6-3 with TRBJ2-4; 8 bases map to TRBD2. The CDR3 length is 15 residues. Germline V lookup: CDR1 MNHEY, CDR2 SVGEGT. The junction had 4 bases not matched to a gene; V was cut back by 6 bases and J by 0 bases.

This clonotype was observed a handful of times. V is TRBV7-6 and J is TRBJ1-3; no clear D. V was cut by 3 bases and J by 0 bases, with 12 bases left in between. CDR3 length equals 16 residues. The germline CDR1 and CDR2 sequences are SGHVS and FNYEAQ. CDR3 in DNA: TGTGCCAGCAGCTTCCAGACCGCCGACTCTGGAAACACCATATATTTT. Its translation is CASSFQTADSGNTIYF.

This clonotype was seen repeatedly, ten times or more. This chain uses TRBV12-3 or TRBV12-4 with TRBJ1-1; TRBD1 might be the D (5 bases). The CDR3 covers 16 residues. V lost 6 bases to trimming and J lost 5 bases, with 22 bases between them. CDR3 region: CASSPGTARRRTEAFF. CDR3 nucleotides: TGTGCCAGCAGCCCCGGGACGGCCCGCCGGAGGACTGAAGCTTTCTTT.

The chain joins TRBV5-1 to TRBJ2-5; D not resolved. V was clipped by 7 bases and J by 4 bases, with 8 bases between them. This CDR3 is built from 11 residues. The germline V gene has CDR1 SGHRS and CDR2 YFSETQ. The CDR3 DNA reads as TGCGCCAGCGCCTCAGGAGAGACCCAGTACTTC. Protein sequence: CASASGETQYF.

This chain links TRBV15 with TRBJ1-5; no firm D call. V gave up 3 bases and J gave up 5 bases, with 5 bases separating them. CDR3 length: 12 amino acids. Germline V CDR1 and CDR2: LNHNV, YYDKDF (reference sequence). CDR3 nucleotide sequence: TGTGCCACCAGCAGGGCCCATCAGCCCCAGCATTTT. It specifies CATSRAHQPQHF.

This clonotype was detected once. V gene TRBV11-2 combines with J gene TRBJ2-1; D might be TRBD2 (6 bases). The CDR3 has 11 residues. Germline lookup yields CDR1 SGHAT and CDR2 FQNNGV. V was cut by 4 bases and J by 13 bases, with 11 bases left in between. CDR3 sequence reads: CASSWWDSQFF. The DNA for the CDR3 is TGTGCCAGCAGCTGGTGGGACTCACAGTTCTTC. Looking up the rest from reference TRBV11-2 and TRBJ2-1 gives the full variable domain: EAGVAQSPRYKIIEKRQSVAFWCNPISGHATLYWYQQILGQGPKLLIQFQNNGVVDDSQLPKDRFSAERLKGVDSTLKIQPAKLEDSAVYLCASSWWDSQFFGPGTRLTVL.

The CDR3 here is CSAPVLGSSREKLFF. The CDR3 nucleotides read TGCAGTGCTCCTGTCCTCGGTAGCAGCCGAGAAAAACTGTTTTTT. The chain joins TRBV20-1 to TRBJ1-4; D is uncertain. The V gene's germline CDR1 is DFQATT and CDR2 SNEGSKA (reference sequence). CDR3 length: 15 residues. V lost 5 bases and J 8 bases, leaving 21 bases between the germline ends.

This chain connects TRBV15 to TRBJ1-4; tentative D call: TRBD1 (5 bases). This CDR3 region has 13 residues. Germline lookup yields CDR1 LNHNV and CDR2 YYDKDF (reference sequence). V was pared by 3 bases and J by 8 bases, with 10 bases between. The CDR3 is CATSSLGGEKLFF. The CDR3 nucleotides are TGTGCCACCAGCAGCCTGGGGGGGGAAAAACTGTTTTTT.

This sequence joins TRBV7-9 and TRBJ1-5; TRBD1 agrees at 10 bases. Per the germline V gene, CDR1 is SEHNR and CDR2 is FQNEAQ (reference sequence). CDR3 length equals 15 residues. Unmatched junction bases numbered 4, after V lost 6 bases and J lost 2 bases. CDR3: CASRAGTGGNQPQHF. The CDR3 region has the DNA TGTGCCAGCAGAGCCGGGACAGGGGGCAATCAGCCCCAGCATTTT.

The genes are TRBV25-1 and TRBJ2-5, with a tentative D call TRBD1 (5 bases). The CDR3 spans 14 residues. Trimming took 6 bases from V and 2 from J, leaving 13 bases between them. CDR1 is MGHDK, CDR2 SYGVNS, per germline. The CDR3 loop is CASRSRTNQETQYF. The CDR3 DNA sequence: TGTGCCAGCAGGTCCAGGACAAATCAAGAGACCCAGTACTTC.

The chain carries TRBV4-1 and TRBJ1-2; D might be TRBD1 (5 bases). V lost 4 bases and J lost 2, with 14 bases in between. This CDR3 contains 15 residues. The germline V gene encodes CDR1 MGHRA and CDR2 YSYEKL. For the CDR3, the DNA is TGCGCCAGCAGCCGGTCCGGCCAGGGCAACTATGGCTACACCTTC. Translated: CASSRSGQGNYGYTF.

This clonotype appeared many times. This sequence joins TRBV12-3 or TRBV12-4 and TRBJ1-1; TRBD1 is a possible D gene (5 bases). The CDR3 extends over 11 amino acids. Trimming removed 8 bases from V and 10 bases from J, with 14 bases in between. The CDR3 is CASVLGQGAFF. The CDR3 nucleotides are TGTGCCAGCGTCTTAGGTCAGGGAGCTTTCTTT.

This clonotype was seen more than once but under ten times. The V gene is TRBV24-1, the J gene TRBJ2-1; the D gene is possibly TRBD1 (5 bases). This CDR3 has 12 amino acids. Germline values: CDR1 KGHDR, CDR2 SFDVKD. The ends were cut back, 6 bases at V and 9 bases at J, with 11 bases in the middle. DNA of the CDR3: TGTGCCACCAGTTCTCAGGGTAGTGAGCAGTTCTTC. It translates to CATSSQGSEQFF.

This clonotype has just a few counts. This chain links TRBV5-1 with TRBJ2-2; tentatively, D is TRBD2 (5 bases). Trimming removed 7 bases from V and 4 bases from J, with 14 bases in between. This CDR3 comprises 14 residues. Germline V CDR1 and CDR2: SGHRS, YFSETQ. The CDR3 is CASRKVGGTGELFF. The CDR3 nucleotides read TGCGCCAGCCGGAAGGTTGGAGGCACCGGGGAGCTGTTTTTT.